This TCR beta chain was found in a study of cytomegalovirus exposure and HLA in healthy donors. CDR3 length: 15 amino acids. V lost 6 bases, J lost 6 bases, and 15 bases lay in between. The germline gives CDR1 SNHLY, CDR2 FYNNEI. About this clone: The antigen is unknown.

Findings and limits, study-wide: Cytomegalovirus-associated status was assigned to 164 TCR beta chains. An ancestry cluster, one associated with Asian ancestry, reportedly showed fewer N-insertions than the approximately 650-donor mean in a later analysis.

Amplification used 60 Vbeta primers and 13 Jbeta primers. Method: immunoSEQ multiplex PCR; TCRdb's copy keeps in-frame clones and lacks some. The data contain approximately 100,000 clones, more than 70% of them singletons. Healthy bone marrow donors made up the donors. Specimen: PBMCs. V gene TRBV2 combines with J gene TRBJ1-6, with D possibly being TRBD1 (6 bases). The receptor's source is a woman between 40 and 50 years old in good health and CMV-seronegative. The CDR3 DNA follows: TGTGCCAGCAGAGCAATACAGGGTAGTAATTCACCCCTCCACTTT. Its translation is CASRAIQGSNSPLHF.